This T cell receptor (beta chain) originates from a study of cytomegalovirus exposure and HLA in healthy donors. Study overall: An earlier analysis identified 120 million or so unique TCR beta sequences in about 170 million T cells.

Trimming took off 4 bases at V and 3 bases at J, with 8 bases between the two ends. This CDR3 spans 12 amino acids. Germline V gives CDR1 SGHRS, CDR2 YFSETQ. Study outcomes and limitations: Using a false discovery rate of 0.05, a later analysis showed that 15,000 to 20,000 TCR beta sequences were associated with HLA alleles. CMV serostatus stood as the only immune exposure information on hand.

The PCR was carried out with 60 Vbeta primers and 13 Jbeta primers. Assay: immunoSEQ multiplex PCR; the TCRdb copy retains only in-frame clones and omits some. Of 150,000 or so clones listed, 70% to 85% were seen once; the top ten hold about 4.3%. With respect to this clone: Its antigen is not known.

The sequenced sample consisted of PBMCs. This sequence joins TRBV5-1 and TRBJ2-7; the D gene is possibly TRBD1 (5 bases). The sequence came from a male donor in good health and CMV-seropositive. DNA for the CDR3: TGCGCCAGCAGCCAAGACAGCTACGAGCAGTACTTC. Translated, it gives CASSQDSYEQYF.